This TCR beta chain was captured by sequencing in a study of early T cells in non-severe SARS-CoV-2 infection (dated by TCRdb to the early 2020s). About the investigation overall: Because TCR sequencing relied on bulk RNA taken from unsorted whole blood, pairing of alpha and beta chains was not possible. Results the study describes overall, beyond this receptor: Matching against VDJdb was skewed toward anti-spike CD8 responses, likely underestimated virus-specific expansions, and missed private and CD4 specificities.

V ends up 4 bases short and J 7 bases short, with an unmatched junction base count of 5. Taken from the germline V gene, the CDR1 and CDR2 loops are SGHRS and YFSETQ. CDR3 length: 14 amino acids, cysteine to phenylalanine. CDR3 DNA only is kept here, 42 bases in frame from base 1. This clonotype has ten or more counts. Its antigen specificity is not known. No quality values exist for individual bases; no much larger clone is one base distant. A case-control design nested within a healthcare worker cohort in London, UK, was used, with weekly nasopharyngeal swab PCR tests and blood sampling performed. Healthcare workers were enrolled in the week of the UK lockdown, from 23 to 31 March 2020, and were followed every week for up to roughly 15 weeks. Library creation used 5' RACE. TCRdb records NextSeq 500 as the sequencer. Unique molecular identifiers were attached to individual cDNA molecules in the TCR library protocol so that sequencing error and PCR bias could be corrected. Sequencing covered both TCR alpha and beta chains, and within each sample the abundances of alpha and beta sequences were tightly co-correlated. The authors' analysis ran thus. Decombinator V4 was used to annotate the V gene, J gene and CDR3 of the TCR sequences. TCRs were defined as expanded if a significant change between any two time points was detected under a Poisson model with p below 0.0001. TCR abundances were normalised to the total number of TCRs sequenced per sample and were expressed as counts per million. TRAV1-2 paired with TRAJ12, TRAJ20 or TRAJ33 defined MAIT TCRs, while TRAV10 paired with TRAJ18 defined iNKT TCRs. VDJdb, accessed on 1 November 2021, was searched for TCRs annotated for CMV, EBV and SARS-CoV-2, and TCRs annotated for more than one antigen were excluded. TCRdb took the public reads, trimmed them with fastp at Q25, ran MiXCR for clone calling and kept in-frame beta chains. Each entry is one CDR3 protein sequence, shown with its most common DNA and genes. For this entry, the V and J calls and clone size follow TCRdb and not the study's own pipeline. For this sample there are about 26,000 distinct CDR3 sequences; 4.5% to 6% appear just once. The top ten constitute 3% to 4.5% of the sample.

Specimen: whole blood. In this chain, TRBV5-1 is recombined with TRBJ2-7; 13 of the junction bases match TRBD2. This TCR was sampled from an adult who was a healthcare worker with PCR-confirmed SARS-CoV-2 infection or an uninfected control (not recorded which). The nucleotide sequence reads TGCGCCAGCAGCGCGGGACTAGCGGGATCTGAGCAGTACTTC. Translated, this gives CASSAGLAGSEQYF.